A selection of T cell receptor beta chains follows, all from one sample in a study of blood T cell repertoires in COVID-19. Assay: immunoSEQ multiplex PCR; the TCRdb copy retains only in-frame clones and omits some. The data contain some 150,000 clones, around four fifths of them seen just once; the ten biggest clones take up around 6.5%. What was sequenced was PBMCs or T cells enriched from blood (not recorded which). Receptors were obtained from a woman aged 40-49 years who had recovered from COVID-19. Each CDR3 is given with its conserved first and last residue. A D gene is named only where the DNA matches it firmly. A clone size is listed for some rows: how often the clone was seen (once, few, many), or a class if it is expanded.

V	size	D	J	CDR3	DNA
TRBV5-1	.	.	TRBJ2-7	CASSVNGVGSYEQYF	TGCGCCAGCAGCGTTAACGGGGTTGGATCCTACGAGCAGTACTTC
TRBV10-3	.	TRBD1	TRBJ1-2	CAISELWTGTGEGLDYGYTF	TGTGCCATCAGTGAATTATGGACGGGGACAGGGGAAGGTTTAGACTATGGCTACACCTTC
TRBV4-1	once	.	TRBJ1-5	CASSQDQGAGPQHF	TGCGCCAGCAGCCAAGATCAGGGTGCAGGGCCCCAGCATTTT
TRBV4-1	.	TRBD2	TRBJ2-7	CASSQETPGLAGGGYEQYF	TGCGCCAGCAGCCAAGAAACGCCGGGACTAGCGGGAGGTGGCTACGAGCAGTACTTC
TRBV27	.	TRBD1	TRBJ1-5	CASRLTGGNQPQHF	TGTGCCAGCAGACTAACAGGGGGGAATCAGCCCCAGCATTTT
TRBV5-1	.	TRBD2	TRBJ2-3	CASSLELAGSTDTQYF	TGCGCCAGCAGCTTGGAACTAGCGGGCAGCACAGATACGCAGTATTTT
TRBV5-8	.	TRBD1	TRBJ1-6	CASSLGGTANNSPLHF	TGTGCCAGCAGCTTGGGGGGGACAGCGAATAATTCACCCCTCCACTTT
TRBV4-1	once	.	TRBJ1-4	CASSQAPGSANEKLFF	TGCGCCAGCAGCCAAGCCCCAGGGTCGGCTAATGAAAAACTGTTTTTT
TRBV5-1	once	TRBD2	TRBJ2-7	CASRDSSGSYEQYF	TGCGCCAGCAGAGATTCTAGCGGGTCCTACGAGCAGTACTTC
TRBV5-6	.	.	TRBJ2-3	CASSRRASATITDTQYF	TGTGCCAGCAGCAGGCGGGCTAGCGCGACTATCACAGATACGCAGTATTTT
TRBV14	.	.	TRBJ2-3	CASSQDYTLRDTQYF	TGTGCCAGCAGCCAAGATTACACCCTCAGGGATACGCAGTATTTT
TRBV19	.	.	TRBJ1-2	CASSIVVVRVRGYTF	TGTGCCAGTAGTATAGTGGTAGTCAGGGTAAGAGGCTACACCTTC
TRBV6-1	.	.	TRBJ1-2	CASSEAEGAYGYTF	TGTGCCAGCAGTGAAGCTGAGGGCGCGTATGGCTACACCTTC
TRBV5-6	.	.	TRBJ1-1	CASSVNRWGPEAFF	TGTGCCAGCAGCGTAAACAGGTGGGGCCCTGAAGCTTTCTTT
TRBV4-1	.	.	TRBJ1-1	CASSQGLFFAGFMNTEAFF	TGCGCCAGCAGCCAAGGGCTCTTCTTCGCAGGCTTCATGAACACTGAAGCTTTCTTT
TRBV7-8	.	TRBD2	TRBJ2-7	CASSPAASGSYEQYF	TGTGCCAGCAGCCCCGCGGCTAGCGGCTCCTACGAGCAGTACTTC
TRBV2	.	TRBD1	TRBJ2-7	CASTRDRGLYEQYF	TGTGCCAGCACGAGGGACAGGGGGCTGTACGAGCAGTACTTC
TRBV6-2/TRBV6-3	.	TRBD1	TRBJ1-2	CASSPDRANGYTF	TGTGCCAGCAGCCCGGACAGGGCGAATGGCTACACCTTC
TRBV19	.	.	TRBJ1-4	CASSITGYNEKLFF	TGTGCCAGTAGTATCACCGGGTATAATGAAAAACTGTTTTTT
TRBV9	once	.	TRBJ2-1	CASSVGAGREQFF	TGTGCCAGCAGCGTAGGGGCGGGACGGGAGCAGTTCTTC
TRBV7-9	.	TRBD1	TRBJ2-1	CASSLATGVYNEQFF	TGTGCCAGCAGCTTAGCGACAGGGGTCTACAATGAGCAGTTCTTC
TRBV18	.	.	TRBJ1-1	CASSPQQNTEAFF	TGTGCCAGCTCACCACAGCAGAACACTGAAGCTTTCTTT
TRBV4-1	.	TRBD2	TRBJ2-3	CASSQVPSGNTDTQYF	TGCGCCAGCAGCCAAGTGCCTAGCGGGAACACAGATACGCAGTATTTT
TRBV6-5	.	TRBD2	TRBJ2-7	CASSRGTTTSYEQYF	TGTGCCAGCAGCCGGGGGACTACGACCTCCTACGAGCAGTACTTC
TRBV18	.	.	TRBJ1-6	CASSPSWTAKYPSPLHF	TGTGCCAGCTCACCATCGTGGACAGCCAAGTACCCTTCACCCCTCCACTTT
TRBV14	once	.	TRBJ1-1	CASSNLPDRMNTEAFF	TGTGCCAGCAGCAATTTGCCCGACAGGATGAACACTGAAGCTTTCTTT
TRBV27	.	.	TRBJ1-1	CASSLSRNTEAFF	TGTGCCAGCAGTTTATCCCGGAACACTGAAGCTTTCTTT
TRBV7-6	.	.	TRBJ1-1	CASSPDSLNTEAFF	TGTGCCAGCAGTCCAGACAGCTTGAACACTGAAGCTTTCTTT
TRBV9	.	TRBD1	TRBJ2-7	CASSAKTGGGSYEQYF	TGTGCCAGCAGCGCGAAGACAGGGGGCGGCTCCTACGAGCAGTACTTC